This T cell receptor beta chain was obtained from a study of T cell changes during pregnancy in multiple sclerosis. Repertoires were generated with immunoSEQ multiplex PCR, while TCRdb's copy carries only in-frame clones and drops some. The sample has some 120,000 clones, approximately 94% seen once. Germline assignment: CDR1 KGHSH and CDR2 LQKENI. The CDR3 sequence is 15 residues long. J lost 7 bases, V lost 3 bases, and 8 bases had no gene match. Sequenced material: peripheral blood, taken before pregnancy. The TCR was taken from a female donor with multiple sclerosis, enrolled in a pregnancy study. The chain uses TRBV18 and TRBJ1-2, with 10 positions matching TRBD1. The CDR3 spells CASSPPDRGRIGYTF. CDR3 nucleotide sequence: TGTGCCAGCTCACCCCCCGACAGGGGGCGAATTGGCTACACCTTC.